This T cell receptor beta chain was identified in a study of T-cell reconstitution after alpha-beta-depleted transplantation in children. The CDR3 is 17 amino acids. The V end lost 2 bases, the J end lost 2 bases, and 14 bases lay between the germline ends. Germline V gene sequence: CDR1 SGDLS, CDR2 YYNGEE. Unique molecular identifiers were incorporated into the prepared TCRbeta library. TCRdb re-derived calls from the PCR reads in MiXCR, one entry per CDR3 protein. The sample contains roughly 100,000 distinct CDR3 sequences, 4.5% to 7.5% of which appear only once. This clonotype was recorded many times. The antigen is undetermined. Whole-study results and caveats: The origin of high day-60 TCRbeta diversity in some patients lay in surviving recipient T cells and thymic progenitors. Expanded graft clones, several hundred of them, were reportedly the source of alpha-beta T cells about two months after transplant. When one year had passed after transplant, most T-cell counts and diversity came from newly produced T cells.

This receptor was obtained from a female patient aged 2 to 10 who had a stem cell transplant for Fanconi anemia, so the T cells may come from the graft donor. The material sequenced was PBMCs, mostly from graft donor cells, taken 60 days after TCRalphabeta/CD19-depleted stem cell transplant. This chain connects TRBV9 to TRBJ1-6; D gene uncertain. The chain's CDR3 is CASSVQSSETYNSPLHF. Here the CDR3 DNA reads TGTGCCAGCAGCGTCCAGAGCTCGGAAACCTATAATTCACCCCTCCACTTT.